This is a list of T cell receptor beta chains from one sample in a study of cytomegalovirus exposure and HLA in healthy donors. Produced via immunoSEQ multiplex PCR; TCRdb's table is partial and in-frame only. The sample shows over 110,000 clones, 70% to 75% of them seen only once. Sample: PBMCs. These receptors originate from a middle-aged woman in good health and CMV-seronegative. Each CDR3 is given with its conserved first and last residue. Each record gives: J gene, V gene, D gene, clone size, CDR3 DNA, CDR3 protein. A D gene is named only where the DNA matches it firmly. Rows give clone size only sometimes, using once, few, many, or a class for an expanded clone.

TRBJ2-5	TRBV6-6	-	-	TGTGCCAGCAGTTACTCCGGACGGGGGGAGACCCAGTACTTC	CASSYSGRGETQYF
TRBJ2-1	TRBV7-3	-	-	TGTGCCAGCAGCTCACAGGGCCCAAACTACAATGAGCAGTTCTTC	CASSSQGPNYNEQFF
TRBJ1-5	TRBV2	-	-	TGTGCCAGCAGTGCGGTCAGGGAACAGCCCCAGCATTTT	CASSAVREQPQHF
TRBJ1-2	TRBV7-6	TRBD1	-	TGTGCCAGCAGCCAATGGACAGGGTCTGAACTGGACTATGGCTACACCTTC	CASSQWTGSELDYGYTF
TRBJ1-1	TRBV6-4	TRBD1	few	TGTGCCAGCAGTCCCGGGACAGGGTCCGAAGCTTTCTTT	CASSPGTGSEAFF
TRBJ2-1	TRBV6-4	TRBD1	few	TGTGCCAGCAGTGCCGGCGCAGGGGGCTACAATGAGCAGTTCTTC	CASSAGAGGYNEQFF
TRBJ1-5	TRBV21-1	-	-	TGTGCCAGCAGCAAAAAGGAGGTAGGCAATCAGCCCCAGCATTTT	CASSKKEVGNQPQHF
TRBJ1-1	TRBV6-1	-	-	TGTGCCAGCAGTGAAGAAGAGAAGAACACTGAAGCTTTCTTT	CASSEEEKNTEAFF
TRBJ2-1	TRBV4-1	TRBD2	-	TGCGCCAGCAGCCAGATCTTTAGCGGGAATGAGCAGTTCTTC	CASSQIFSGNEQFF
TRBJ1-5	TRBV28	-	-	TGTGCCAGCAGTTTGAAGTGGATTAGGGGTGGCAATCAGCCCCAGCATTTT	CASSLKWIRGGNQPQHF
TRBJ1-1	TRBV2	-	few	TGTGCCAGCAGTGAAAACAGGGAGACTGAAGCTTTCTTT	CASSENRETEAFF
TRBJ2-3	TRBV15	-	few	TGTGCCACCAGTTATTCGCGGGATACGCAGTATTTT	CATSYSRDTQYF
TRBJ2-7	TRBV2	TRBD1	-	TGTGCCAGCAGCCCCGGGACAGGGATCCACGAGCAGTACTTC	CASSPGTGIHEQYF
TRBJ2-2	TRBV5-4	TRBD2	-	TGTGCCAGCAGCGGTAGCGGGGGGACCGGGGAGCTGTTTTTT	CASSGSGGTGELFF